This T cell receptor (beta chain) was recorded in a study of T-cell memory formation after mild COVID-19. In the study overall: The TCR clusters were mostly specific to one donor. Study results and caveats: There was a balanced CD4/CD8 profile in clones contracting day 15 to 85, and later expanders leaned CD4+. Researchers report contracting CD4+ clones mostly in CM and EM, with CD8+ clones in EMRA.

Trimming removed 2 bases at V and 1 base at J, with 9 bases between. This CDR3 has 15 residues. Germline CDR1 SEHNR, CDR2 FQNEAQ (reference sequence). This clonotype was seen at least ten times. Its specificity is not known. Via MiXCR, TCRdb re-called the 5' RACE reads, giving one row per CDR3 protein. Among hundreds of thousands of distinct CDR3 sequences, 20% were seen once, and the ten largest hold approximately 8.1%. This TCR derives from an adult woman who had mild COVID-19 (a few samples of this study predate the infection). Cell type and time point are not known. Input material: PBMCs or a T cell subset sorted from them (not recorded which). The rearrangement uses TRBV7-9 and TRBJ2-1; D gene ambiguous. CDR3 DNA: TGTGCCAGCAGCTTACCCGGGTATTCCTACAATGAGCAGTTCTTC. This gives the protein CASSLPGYSYNEQFF.